The rows below give T cell receptor beta chains drawn from one sample of a study of spatial heterogeneity in lung cancer. MiXCR, run by TCRdb on the 5' RACE reads, gives a single entry per CDR3 protein. The sample shows tens of thousands of distinct CDR3 sequences, 12% of them seen only once. The source was PBMCs, collected at surgery. These receptors came from a female donor with early-stage non-small cell lung cancer. The CDR3 runs from the conserved cysteine through the conserved F or W. The order of the fields is clone size, V gene, D gene, J gene, CDR3 DNA, CDR3 protein. The D gene is left open where the match is weak. The size field is filled for only some rows; it gives once, few, many or a size class.

>few|TRBV10-3|NA|TRBJ2-1
TGTGCCACGTCTAGCGCCTCCTACAATGAGCAGTTCTTC
CATSSASYNEQFF
>few|TRBV11-1|NA|TRBJ1-1
TGTGCCAGCAGCTTAGGTACAGGGATCAGCACTGAAGCTTTCTTT
CASSLGTGISTEAFF
>NA|TRBV20-1|TRBD1|TRBJ2-7
TGCAGTGCTAGAGCTTGGGACAGGGCGTCCTACGAGCAGTACTTC
CSARAWDRASYEQYF
>NA|TRBV2|NA|TRBJ2-3
TGTGCCAGCAGTGAAAGGGGGTATACGCAGTATTTT
CASSERGYTQYF
>NA|TRBV20-1|NA|TRBJ2-7
TGCAGTGCCCGGAAGGAAGGTAGCGAGCAGTACTTC
CSARKEGSEQYF
>many|TRBV28|TRBD2|TRBJ2-5
TGTGCCAGCAGTTTAACTAGCGGGGGGGCCTTGGAGACCCAGTACTTC
CASSLTSGGALETQYF
>few|TRBV7-2|TRBD1|TRBJ2-1
TGTGCCAGCAGCCCGGGATTCAGGGGGTCCTACAATGAGCAGTTCTTC
CASSPGFRGSYNEQFF
>NA|TRBV7-6|TRBD2|TRBJ2-1
TGTGCCAGCGGATCTAGCGGGGGGGCCCGGAATGAGCAGTTCTTC
CASGSSGGARNEQFF
>few|TRBV7-2|NA|TRBJ1-4
TGTGCCAGCAGCCCGACGACAGGAATAAATGAAAAACTGTTTTTT
CASSPTTGINEKLFF
>few|TRBV25-1|NA|TRBJ1-3
TGTGCCAGCAGTGAGCTCAGCTCTGGAAACACCATATATTTT
CASSELSSGNTIYF
>many|TRBV21-1|NA|TRBJ2-7
TGTGCCAGCAGCTTCCTCCGACAGGGGAGCTCCTACGAGCAGTACTTC
CASSFLRQGSSYEQYF
>NA|TRBV3-1|NA|TRBJ2-1
TGTGCCAGCAGCCAAGAACGTTCGGGGTTCGGTGAGCAGTTCTTC
CASSQERSGFGEQFF
>few|TRBV28|TRBD2|TRBJ2-1
TGTGCCAGCAGTCATACTAGCGGGGGGTCTAATGAGCAGTTCTTC
CASSHTSGGSNEQFF
>few|TRBV29-1|NA|TRBJ2-2
TGCAGCGTTGGACAGACGAACACCGGGGAGCTGTTTTTT
CSVGQTNTGELFF
>NA|TRBV11-1|NA|TRBJ2-5
TGTGCCAGCAGCTTAGGGCTTTTGGAGACCCAGTACTTC
CASSLGLLETQYF
>few|TRBV20-1|NA|TRBJ2-7
TGCAGTGCCCCGGCGGACTACTCCTACGAGCAGTACTTC
CSAPADYSYEQYF
>few|TRBV4-2|NA|TRBJ1-2
TGTGCCAGCAGCCAAGATTCAAGCAGGGACTATGGCTACACCTTC
CASSQDSSRDYGYTF
>many|TRBV6-1|TRBD1|TRBJ1-2
TGTGCCAGCAGTGGCCGGGACAGGGGAAGAGCTAACTATGGCTACACCTTC
CASSGRDRGRANYGYTF
>many|TRBV6-5|TRBD2|TRBJ2-3
TGTGCCAGCAGTTACAACGCGGGAGCTAGGGGCCCCTTTAGCACAGATACGCAGTATTTT
CASSYNAGARGPFSTDTQYF
>NA|TRBV7-2|NA|TRBJ2-2
TGTGCCAGCAGCTTAGTTGGCAGGGCCACCGGGGAGCTGTTTTTT
CASSLVGRATGELFF
>few|TRBV28|NA|TRBJ1-6
TGTGCCAGCAGTGGAACAGCGTTCCTTTCACCCCTCCACTTT
CASSGTAFLSPLHF
>few|TRBV12-3/TRBV12-4|NA|TRBJ2-1
TGTGCCAGCAGTTTATTTGGGCGCGAGCAGTTCTTC
CASSLFGREQFF
>few|TRBV7-8|NA|TRBJ1-3
TGTGCCAGCAGCGGTTACAGGGCCGGTGGGGGAAACACCATATATTTT
CASSGYRAGGGNTIYF
>NA|TRBV3-1|NA|TRBJ2-2
TGTGCCAGCAGCCAATTTGGGACCCGTCACGGGGAGCTGTTTTTT
CASSQFGTRHGELFF
>many|TRBV29-1|TRBD2|TRBJ2-5
TGCAGCGTTGGCTCGACTAGCTTTGAAGAGACCCAGTACTTC
CSVGSTSFEETQYF
>few|TRBV7-2|NA|TRBJ1-2
TGTGCCAGCAGCTCGACTGCTCTCTATGGCTACACCTTC
CASSSTALYGYTF
>few|TRBV20-1|NA|TRBJ2-7
TGCAGTGCTAGACAGGGTGTTTACGAGCAGTACTTC
CSARQGVYEQYF
>many|TRBV7-9|NA|TRBJ1-1
TGTGCCAGCAGCCCAACTCAGAACACTGAAGCTTTCTTT
CASSPTQNTEAFF
>NA|TRBV5-4|NA|TRBJ2-5
TGTGCCAGCAGCCAGGGACTGCTGAAGACCCAGTACTTC
CASSQGLLKTQYF
>NA|TRBV3-1|NA|TRBJ1-4
TGTGCCAGCAGCCAAGATCTTGGGCCTCTCGCTGAAAAACTGTTTTTT
CASSQDLGPLAEKLFF
>NA|TRBV5-1|NA|TRBJ2-6
TGCGCAGCGCGGAGGGAGTCTGGGGCCAACGTCCTGACTTTC
CAARRESGANVLTF
>NA|TRBV14|NA|TRBJ1-1
TGTGCCAGCAGCCAAGAGCAGGGGCCCTTGAACACTGAAGCTTTCTTT
CASSQEQGPLNTEAFF
>many|TRBV28|NA|TRBJ2-3
TGTGCCAGCAGTATTAGCACAGATACGCAGTATTTT
CASSISTDTQYF
>NA|TRBV6-6|NA|TRBJ2-3
TGTGCCAGCAGTGACAGACCCCGAAACTTATACGAGCAGTATTTT
CASSDRPRNLYEQYF
>NA|TRBV12-3/TRBV12-4|NA|TRBJ2-7
TGTGCCAGCAGTTCGTCCCTAGCGATGAACGAGCAGTACTTC
CASSSSLAMNEQYF
>many|TRBV12-3/TRBV12-4|NA|TRBJ2-3
TGTGCCAGCAGTTTAGGGGGACTTCGCACAGATACGCAGTATTTT
CASSLGGLRTDTQYF
>few|TRBV5-1|NA|TRBJ1-2
TGCGCCAGCAGCCGGTTGGGGGGAAAGGATGGCTACACCTTC
CASSRLGGKDGYTF
>few|TRBV30|NA|TRBJ2-7
TGTGCCTACGGGATGCGTGGCGAGCAGTACTTC
CAYGMRGEQYF
>NA|TRBV5-6|TRBD1|TRBJ2-4
TGTGCCAGCAGCTTGGGGTGGACAGGGAGTAACATTCAGTACTTC
CASSLGWTGSNIQYF
>NA|TRBV5-1|NA|TRBJ2-3
TGCGCCAGCAGTTTCTCGGAGACAGATACGCAGTATTTT
CASSFSETDTQYF
>NA|TRBV18|NA|TRBJ2-2
TGTGCCAGCTCACCAGTCAGCACCGGGGAGCTGTTTTTT
CASSPVSTGELFF
>many|TRBV2|NA|TRBJ1-5
TGTGCCAGCAGTGAACGTTCCAGCCCCAATCAGCCCCAGCATTTT
CASSERSSPNQPQHF
>few|TRBV2|NA|TRBJ1-6
TGTGCCAGCAGAACCGGGACCGGCCTTTCACCCCTCCACTTT
CASRTGTGLSPLHF
>NA|TRBV28|NA|TRBJ1-1
TGTGCCAGCAGTTTTTTTGGCAGGGCGGGGAACACTGAAGCTTTCTTT
CASSFFGRAGNTEAFF
>few|TRBV5-1|TRBD1|TRBJ2-3
TGCGCCAGCAGCTTGGGGACAGGGGAAGATACGCAGTATTTT
CASSLGTGEDTQYF
>NA|TRBV19|NA|TRBJ2-2
TGTGCCAGTAGTATTCTAAGCGGGGAGCTGTTTTTT
CASSILSGELFF
>many|TRBV5-1|NA|TRBJ2-2
TGCGCCAGCAGCTCCGGGGCCACGAACACCGGGGAGCTGTTTTTT
CASSSGATNTGELFF
>few|TRBV6-2/TRBV6-3|NA|TRBJ2-7
TGTGCCAGCAACAATGGGGGAAGTTTCTACGAGCAGTACTTC
CASNNGGSFYEQYF
>NA|TRBV28|TRBD1|TRBJ1-2
TGTGCCACTCTCCGGGACAGGGGCTTTTTGGCTGGCTACACCTTC
CATLRDRGFLAGYTF
>few|TRBV5-5|TRBD1|TRBJ2-5
TGTGCCAGCAGTTTCAAAGGACAGGGCCTTCAAGAGACCCAGTACTTC
CASSFKGQGLQETQYF
>many|TRBV28|NA|TRBJ2-1
TGTGCCAGCAGTTTAAGAAGACAGGCACCTTACAATGAGCAGTTCTTC
CASSLRRQAPYNEQFF